This TCR beta chain was recorded in a study of blood T cell repertoires in COVID-19. Study in general: Sites in the United States, Italy and Spain provided acute and convalescent COVID-19 samples.

This clone showed up just once. Between the trimmed V and J ends, which lost 2 bases and 4 bases, there was a span of 11 bases. This CDR3 has 14 amino acids. Germline-derived CDR1 and CDR2 are MNHNS and SASEGT. As originally analysed: Amplification with reference gene primers provided the estimates of nucleated cell counts. Sequencing was performed with immunoSEQ multiplex PCR; in TCRdb, only in-frame clones are kept and a portion is missing. V, J and clone size are those of that table, while D and trimming were read from the DNA. The table shows around 280,000 clones, with approximately 88% occurring only once. Participants came from about two dozen US areas, aged about 18 to 90 years. Cohort placement rested on clinical history that participants reported themselves.

Sequencing was performed on PBMCs or T cells enriched from blood (not recorded which). The TCR was taken from a woman in her thirties or forties who had recovered from COVID-19. The chain combines TRBV6-1 with TRBJ1-2; no clear D gene. CDR3 in DNA: TGTGCCAGCAGTGAATCAGGTCACGGCTATGGCTACACCTTC. Translation gives CASSESGHGYGYTF.